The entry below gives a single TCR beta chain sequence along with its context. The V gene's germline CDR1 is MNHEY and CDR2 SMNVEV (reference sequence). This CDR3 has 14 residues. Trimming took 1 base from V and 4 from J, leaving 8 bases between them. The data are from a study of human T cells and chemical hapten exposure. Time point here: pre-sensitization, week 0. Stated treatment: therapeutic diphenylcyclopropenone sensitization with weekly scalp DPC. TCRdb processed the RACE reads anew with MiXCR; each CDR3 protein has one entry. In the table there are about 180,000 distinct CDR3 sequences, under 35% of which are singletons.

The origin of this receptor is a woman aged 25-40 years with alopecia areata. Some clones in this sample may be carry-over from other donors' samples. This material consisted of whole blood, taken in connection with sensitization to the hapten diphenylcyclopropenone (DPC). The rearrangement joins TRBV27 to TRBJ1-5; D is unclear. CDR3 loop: CASSLLGRNQPQHF. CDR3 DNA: TGTGCCAGCAGTTTATTGGGGAGGAATCAGCCCCAGCATTTT.